Listed here are 31 T cell receptor beta chains from one sample, sequenced in a study of T cell responses to AZD1222 COVID-19 vaccine. Generated by immunoSEQ multiplex PCR, the TCRdb table keeps only in-frame clones and is missing some. The repertoire includes 110,000 to 150,000 clones, just over 90% of them detected once, and more than 0.8% sits in the top ten. This specimen consisted of peripheral blood, obtained on day 0 of MenACWY control vaccination. Every receptor here comes from an adult in good health.

J is TRBJ2-7 and V is TRBV27; TRBD1 might be the D (6 bases). The CDR3 spans 18 residues. V was pared by 6 bases and J by 0 bases, with 24 bases between. CDR1 and CDR2 (germline): MNHEY, SMNVEV (reference sequence). CDR3 coding DNA: TGTGCCAGCAGACCAATGTCGGACAGACTCCTATACTCCTACGAGCAGTACTTC. This gives the protein CASRPMSDRLLYSYEQYF.

DNA of the CDR3: TGTGCCAGTAGTATGAAGACAGGGTCTAACAATGAGCAGTTCTTC. Residues: CASSMKTGSNNEQFF. This chain connects TRBV19 to TRBJ2-1; 7 bases agree with TRBD1. J lost 5 bases, V lost 3 bases, and 7 bases had no gene match. This CDR3 has 15 residues. CDR1 and CDR2 (germline): LNHDA, SQIVND (reference sequence).

V gene TRBV28 combines with J gene TRBJ1-1; D ambiguous. Trimming took 4 bases from V and 4 from J, leaving 7 bases between them. The CDR3 covers 12 residues. Germline V gene sequence: CDR1 MDHEN, CDR2 SYDVKM. The DNA for the CDR3 is TGTGCCAGCAGTTCGTCGGCCACTGAAGCTTTCTTT. As protein: CASSSSATEAFF.

J is TRBJ1-1 and V is TRBV19; D gene ambiguous. Trimming cost V 7 bases and J 1 base, with 7 bases left between them. Germline loops: CDR1 LNHDA, CDR2 SQIVND (reference sequence). CDR3 length equals 12 residues. In DNA form, the CDR3 reads TGTGCCAGTAAATACGGGAACACTGAAGCTTTCTTT. Translated, it gives CASKYGNTEAFF.

This clone has only one observation. The J gene is TRBJ1-1, the V gene TRBV5-6, with TRBD1 matching over 9 bases. Losses at the gene ends were 2 bases for V and 1 base for J; bases not matched to a gene: 3. The CDR3 runs to 15 residues. Germline CDR1 SGHDT, CDR2 YYEEEE. The CDR3 here is CASSFLGQGNTEAFF. In DNA, the CDR3 is TGTGCCAGCAGCTTCCTGGGACAGGGGAACACTGAAGCTTTCTTT.

The chain uses TRBV6-5 and TRBJ1-4, with D possibly TRBD1 on 6 matching bases. The CDR3 consists of 12 residues. V lost 10 bases to trimming and J lost 8 bases, with 14 bases between them. CDR1 and CDR2 from the germline V gene are MNHEY and SVGAGI. CDR3 nucleotide sequence: TGTGCCACCCAGGGGAAGAACGAAAAACTGTTTTTT. This codes for CATQGKNEKLFF.

The rearrangement uses TRBV4-2 and TRBJ1-2; tentative D call: TRBD1 (5 bases). This CDR3 contains 14 residues. The V gene lost 6 bases and the J gene lost 6 bases, with 17 bases spanning the gap. Germline V gene data show CDR1 as LGHNA and CDR2 as YNFKEQ. CDR3 residues: CASREAGRVDGYTF. The CDR3 region has the DNA TGTGCCAGCAGGGAAGCAGGGAGGGTAGATGGCTACACCTTC.

The gene calls are TRBV15 and TRBJ1-1; D is uncertain. This CDR3 contains 18 residues. Trimming left V 0 bases short and J 1 base short, with 18 bases between. Germline V gene lookup returns CDR1 LNHNV and CDR2 YYDKDF (reference sequence). CDR3 in DNA: TGTGCCACCAGCAGAGATGGTAAGCGTCCGAGAGCGAACACTGAAGCTTTCTTT. This encodes CATSRDGKRPRANTEAFF. Using reference TRBV15 and TRBJ1-1 for the parts outside the CDR3, the full variable domain is DAMVIQNPRYQVTQFGKPVTLSCSQTLNHNVMYWYQQKSSQAPKLLFHYYDKDFNNEADTPDNFQSRRPNTSFCFLDIRSPGLGDTAMYLCATSRDGKRPRANTEAFFGQGTRLTVV.

The chain recombines TRBV7-8 with TRBJ1-5; D might be TRBD1 (5 bases). Germline-derived CDR1 and CDR2 are SGHVS and FQNEAQ. The CDR3 extends over 13 amino acids. The V end was cut by 7 bases, the J end by 7 bases, with 14 bases between. In nucleotides, the CDR3 is TGTGCCAGCACCCTGAGGGAGGGGCAGCCCCAGCATTTT. This sequence encodes CASTLREGQPQHF.

The chain recombines TRBV7-7 with TRBJ2-1; 8 positions match TRBD2. After removal of 5 bases from V and 6 bases from J, the junction contained 12 bases not matched to a gene. The CDR3 is 16 amino acids. The germline V gene encodes CDR1 SSHAT and CDR2 FNYEAQ (reference sequence). The CDR3, as DNA: TGTGCCAGCAGCCTGAGCGGGGGCGTGGGACTCAATGAGCAGTTCTTC. Its protein is CASSLSGGVGLNEQFF.

This clone was picked up one time. This chain connects TRBV11-2 to TRBJ2-5; D remains unclear. The CDR3 has 15 residues. CDR1 SGHAT and CDR2 FQNNGV come from the germline V gene. V was pared by 3 bases and J by 2 bases, with 13 bases between. The CDR3 bases are TGTGCCAGCAGCTTTAAGAAACGGAATCAAGAGACCCAGTACTTC. As protein: CASSFKKRNQETQYF.

J is TRBJ2-7 and V is TRBV7-9; TRBD2 is a possible D gene (5 bases). The germline CDR1 and CDR2 sequences are SEHNR and FQNEAQ (reference sequence). The V end was cut by 3 bases, the J end by 2 bases, with 8 bases between. CDR3 size: 13 residues. DNA of the CDR3: TGTGCCAGCAGCTTGGACTCCGCCTACGAGCAGTACTTC. Encoded protein: CASSLDSAYEQYF.

V gene TRBV2 combines with J gene TRBJ1-1; D not certain. Between the trimmed V and J ends, which lost 5 bases and 0 bases, there was a span of 7 bases. Germline V gene data show CDR1 as SNHLY and CDR2 as FYNNEI. The CDR3 runs to 13 residues. The CDR3 bases are TGTGCCAGCAGTCAAAGGATGAACACTGAAGCTTTCTTT. Translated, it gives CASSQRMNTEAFF.

The J gene is TRBJ1-2, the V gene TRBV28; 10 bases map to TRBD1. Germline V gene sequence: CDR1 MDHEN, CDR2 SYDVKM. V trimming: 4 bases; J trimming: 5 bases; junction bases outside the gene matches: 4. The CDR3 loop spans 14 amino acids. In nucleotides, the CDR3 is TGTGCCAGCAGTTCCGGGACAGGGGCTTATGGCTACACCTTC. Residues: CASSSGTGAYGYTF.

V and J are TRBV5-4 and TRBJ1-6; D ambiguous. Per germline, CDR1 SGHNT and CDR2 YYREEE (reference sequence). Deletions cut 2 bases from V and 7 bases from J, with 22 bases between. This CDR3 has 18 amino acids. For the CDR3, the DNA is TGTGCCAGCAGCTTTAGGGCGGGAATTAGGGCTGCGAATTCACCCCTCCACTTT. It specifies CASSFRAGIRAANSPLHF.

This clone was seen a single time. The gene calls are TRBV7-2 and TRBJ2-5; 12 bases match TRBD2. Germline trimming cut 5 bases from V and 5 bases from J; bases unmatched to any gene: 6. The CDR3 is 15 amino acids. CDR1 is SGHTA and CDR2 is FQGNSA in the germline V gene. The chain's CDR3 is CASSAQLAGGETQYF. The CDR3 nucleotides are TGTGCCAGCAGCGCCCAACTAGCGGGAGGCGAGACCCAGTACTTC. The entire variable domain, with the rest obtained from reference TRBV7-2 and TRBJ2-5, is as follows: GAGVSQSPSNKVTEKGKDVELRCDPISGHTALYWYRQSLGQGLEFLIYFQGNSAPDKSGLPSDRFSAERTGGSVSTLTIQRTQQEDSAVYLCASSAQLAGGETQYFGPGTRLLVL.

The genes are TRBV19 and TRBJ2-3; maybe TRBD2 (5 bases). The CDR3 runs to 12 residues. Trimming took off 5 bases at V and 3 bases at J, with 6 bases between the two ends. The germline CDR1 and CDR2 sequences are LNHDA and SQIVND (reference sequence). This chain's CDR3 is CASSRGTDTQYF. The CDR3 region has the DNA TGTGCCAGTAGTCGGGGAACAGATACGCAGTATTTT.

The rearrangement uses TRBV5-5 and TRBJ2-2; weak D call: TRBD2 (5 bases). V gave up 2 bases and J gave up 6 bases, with 8 bases separating them. The germline gives CDR1 SGHKS, CDR2 YYEKEE (reference sequence). The CDR3 is made up of 13 amino acids. DNA for the CDR3: TGTGCCAGCAGCTTCACGGGGTCCGGGGAGCTGTTTTTT. Translation gives CASSFTGSGELFF.

In nucleotides, the CDR3 is TGTGCCACCAGCAGAGATGGGGAGATAATTAACTATGGCTACACCTTC. It codes for CATSRDGEIINYGYTF. V and J are TRBV15 and TRBJ1-2, with D uncertain. CDR3 size: 16 residues. V was pared by 0 bases and J by 1 base, with 12 bases between. Germline assignment: CDR1 LNHNV and CDR2 YYDKDF (reference sequence). The whole variable domain, remainder taken from reference TRBV15 and TRBJ1-2, is DAMVIQNPRYQVTQFGKPVTLSCSQTLNHNVMYWYQQKSSQAPKLLFHYYDKDFNNEADTPDNFQSRRPNTSFCFLDIRSPGLGDTAMYLCATSRDGEIINYGYTFGSGTRLTVV.

This clone was seen a single time. V and J are TRBV4-1 and TRBJ2-3, with 15 bases aligning to TRBD2. CDR1 and CDR2 (germline): MGHRA, YSYEKL. With 5 bases clipped from V and 6 bases from J, the junction kept 6 bases outside the gene matches. This CDR3 contains 16 residues. CDR3 loop: CASSLRTSGRADTQYF. The DNA for the CDR3 is TGCGCCAGCAGCTTACGGACTAGCGGGAGGGCCGATACGCAGTATTTT.

The chain has TRBV10-3 and TRBJ1-2, with D maybe TRBD1 (6 bases). V shed 7 bases and J shed 7 bases, with 22 bases lying between them. The CDR3 contains 15 residues. In germline, CDR1 is ENHRY, CDR2 SYGVKD. Written as DNA, the CDR3 is TGTGCCATCAATTTAGACGGACAGATGCGCGGTGGCTACACCTTC. This sequence encodes CAINLDGQMRGGYTF.

The V and J genes are TRBV7-2 and TRBJ1-3; unclear D gene. Looked up from germline, CDR1 is SGHTA and CDR2 is FQGNSA. The CDR3 length is 13 residues. Trimming removed 2 bases at V and 2 bases at J, with 4 bases between. The CDR3, as DNA: TGTGCCAGCAGCTTACGTGCTGGAAACACCATATATTTT. It translates to CASSLRAGNTIYF.

The J gene is TRBJ1-4, the V gene TRBV27; 7 bases agree with TRBD1. This CDR3 has 16 residues. The V gene end was trimmed by 4 bases and the J gene end by 3 bases; junction bases not matched to a gene: 8. Per the germline V gene, CDR1 is MNHEY and CDR2 is SMNVEV (reference sequence). The CDR3 spells CASSSYNRGPNEKLFF. The CDR3, as DNA: TGTGCCAGCAGTTCGTATAACAGGGGTCCTAATGAAAAACTGTTTTTT.

The V call is TRBV6-5, the J call TRBJ1-2; D is perhaps TRBD1 (5 bases). CDR1 and CDR2 from the germline V gene are MNHEY and SVGAGI. V was trimmed by 4 bases and J by 4 bases, leaving 19 bases between them. This CDR3 has 16 amino acids. CDR3 loop: CASSSRGPAGGYGYTF. CDR3 coding DNA: TGTGCCAGCAGTTCCCGTGGACCCGCGGGGGGCTATGGCTACACCTTC.

The chain couples TRBV7-9 to TRBJ2-5; possibly TRBD1 for D (6 bases). CDR1 and CDR2 (germline): SEHNR, FQNEAQ (reference sequence). Deletions cut 3 bases from V and 5 bases from J, with 16 bases between. The CDR3 is 15 residues long. Here the CDR3 reads CASSFQLGTFETQYF. The CDR3 coding sequence is TGTGCCAGCAGCTTCCAACTTGGGACATTTGAGACCCAGTACTTC.

This clone was counted between two and nine times. The V and J genes are TRBV4-3 and TRBJ1-4; 10 bases fit TRBD1. The CDR3 is made up of 18 amino acids. V trimming: 0 bases; J trimming: 8 bases; junction bases outside the gene matches: 12. Germline V lookup: CDR1 LGHNA, CDR2 YSLEER. The DNA of the CDR3 is TGCGCCAGCAGCCAAGAGCTCCCCGACAGGGGGCAAGGCGAAAAACTGTTTTTT. Amino acids: CASSQELPDRGQGEKLFF.

V and J are TRBV10-3 and TRBJ1-2, with D possibly matching TRBD1 (5 bases). The CDR3 has 12 residues. The ends were cut back, 8 bases at V and 2 bases at J, with 9 bases in the middle. Germline V gene data show CDR1 as ENHRY and CDR2 as SYGVKD. For the CDR3, the DNA is TGTGCCATCCGAGACAGAAACTATGGCTACACCTTC. Its translation is CAIRDRNYGYTF.

The sample holds one count of this clone. The chain couples TRBV5-4 to TRBJ1-1, with a possible D match to TRBD1 (6 bases). Per germline, CDR1 SGHNT and CDR2 YYREEE (reference sequence). This CDR3 has 14 amino acids. Trimming left V 0 bases short and J 2 bases short, with 8 bases between. CDR3 protein: CASSLEQGNTEAFF. For the CDR3, the DNA is TGTGCCAGCAGCTTGGAACAGGGAAACACTGAAGCTTTCTTT.

This sequence joins TRBV2 and TRBJ2-7, with TRBD1 as a possible D gene (6 bases). CDR3 length: 11 amino acids. CDR1 SNHLY and CDR2 FYNNEI come from the germline V gene. V lost 6 bases to trimming and J lost 7 bases, with 10 bases between them. This CDR3 reads CASSRGREQYF. CDR3 sequence (DNA): TGTGCCAGCAGCAGGGGTCGAGAGCAGTACTTC.

The rearrangement links TRBV5-1 to TRBJ1-5, with D possibly matching TRBD1 (5 bases). V lost 0 bases to trimming and J lost 7 bases, with 8 bases between them. CDR3 length: 13 residues. In germline, CDR1 is SGHRS, CDR2 YFSETQ. The CDR3 bases are TGCGCCAGCAGCTTGGGTCCAGGGCAGCCCCAGCATTTT. This gives the protein CASSLGPGQPQHF.

The chain uses TRBV6-5 and TRBJ2-2, with D unresolved. Trimming pared 0 bases from V and 5 bases from J, leaving 4 bases between. The CDR3 extends over 13 amino acids. CDR1 is MNHEY and CDR2 is SVGAGI in the germline V gene. The CDR3 nucleotides read TGTGCCAGCAGTTACTCCCGGACCGGGGAGCTGTTTTTT. It translates to CASSYSRTGELFF.